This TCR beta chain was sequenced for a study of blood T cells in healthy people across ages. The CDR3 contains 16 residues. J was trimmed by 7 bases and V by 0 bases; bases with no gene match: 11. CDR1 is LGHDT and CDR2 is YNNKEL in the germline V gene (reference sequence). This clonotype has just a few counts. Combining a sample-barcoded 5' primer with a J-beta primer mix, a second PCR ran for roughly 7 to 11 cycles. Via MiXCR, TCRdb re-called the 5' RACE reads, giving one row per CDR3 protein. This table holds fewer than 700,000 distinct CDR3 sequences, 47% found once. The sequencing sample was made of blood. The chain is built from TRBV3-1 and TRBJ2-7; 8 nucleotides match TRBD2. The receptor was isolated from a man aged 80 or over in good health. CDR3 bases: TGTGCCAGCAGCCAAGATTTCGTCGGGAGGGCACGAGAGCAGTACTTC. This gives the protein CASSQDFVGRAREQYF.